The clone carrying this T cell receptor beta chain was seen only a few times. Its specificity is not known. The source of the sample is a study of cytomegalovirus exposure and HLA in healthy donors. Findings of the study overall: Association of a missense DCLRE1C variant with TCR beta V- and J-gene trimming was reported in a later analysis. With DRB1 most and HLA-C fewest, TCR association rates differed between HLA loci in a later analysis. An analysis that came later showed most CMV-associated TCR beta chains appearing HLA-restricted.

With 60 Vbeta and 13 Jbeta primers, the PCR was carried out. Authors' data handling: An analysis that came later counted some 80 million unique TCR beta chains, approximately 10 million shared. Libraries were prepared by immunoSEQ multiplex PCR; TCRdb keeps only in-frame clonotypes and omits some of them. That table gives V, J and clone size, and the DNA gave D and trimming. The data show approximately 140,000 clones, 78% seen once. Germline V gene sequence: CDR1 SGDLS, CDR2 YYNGEE. The CDR3 extends over 15 amino acids. The ends lost 3 bases at V and 4 bases at J; junction bases unmatched: 9. The chain joins TRBV9 to TRBJ2-5; 7 positions agree with TRBD2. The sequence came from a woman aged 40 to 55 in good health and CMV-seropositive. The source material was PBMCs. The DNA for the CDR3 is TGTGCCAGCAGCGAGGGAGGGACGCGGAGAGAGACCCAGTACTTC. Translation gives CASSEGGTRRETQYF.